The 20 T cell receptor beta chains in this list originate from one sample, sequenced in a study of blood T cell repertoires in COVID-19. Here immunoSEQ multiplex PCR was the method, and the copy in TCRdb shows in-frame clones only, minus some. The sample has about 89,000 clones, more than 65% seen once. Sequencing was carried out using peripheral blood. The receptor set was obtained from a man aged 65-85 years with COVID-19, enrolled during active disease.

The genes are TRBV4-3 and TRBJ1-2; D unclear. The CDR3 is 13 residues long. In germline, CDR1 is LGHNA, CDR2 YSLEER. V was clipped by 5 bases and J by 4 bases, with 11 bases between them. CDR3 sequence reads: CASSMEGFYGYTF. CDR3 nucleotides: TGCGCCAGCAGCATGGAGGGCTTCTATGGCTACACCTTC.

This clone turned up a few times. The genes are TRBV7-2 and TRBJ1-6; D is undetermined. This CDR3 has 15 amino acids. CDR1 and CDR2 from the germline V gene are SGHTA and FQGNSA. V shed 2 bases and J shed 6 bases, with 11 bases lying between them. The DNA for the CDR3 is TGTGCCAGCAGCTTAATCTCAGTTCCTAATTCACCCCTCCACTTT. Amino acid sequence: CASSLISVPNSPLHF. Full variable domain (remainder filled in from reference TRBV7-2 and TRBJ1-6): GAGVSQSPSNKVTEKGKDVELRCDPISGHTALYWYRQSLGQGLEFLIYFQGNSAPDKSGLPSDRFSAERTGGSVSTLTIQRTQQEDSAVYLCASSLISVPNSPLHFGNGTRLTVT.

The chain links TRBV20-1 to TRBJ1-1; D might be TRBD1 (6 bases). There are 12 residues in the CDR3. Germline CDR1 is DFQATT and CDR2 is SNEGSKA (reference sequence). The V end was cut by 3 bases, the J end by 10 bases, with 15 bases between. As DNA, the CDR3 is TGCAGTGCTAGTACAGTCGGGACACTAGCTTTCTTT. This encodes CSASTVGTLAFF.

The gene calls are TRBV3-1 (or the pseudogene TRBV3-2) and TRBJ1-1; D unresolved. The CDR3 sequence is 14 residues long. Germline V CDR1 and CDR2: LGHDT, YNNKEL (reference sequence). Trimming left V 5 bases short and J 0 bases short, with 10 bases between. DNA for the CDR3: TGTGCCAGCAGCTCGAGGGCGATGAACACTGAAGCTTTCTTT. Translating gives CASSSRAMNTEAFF.

This chain connects TRBV7-9 to TRBJ1-1, with D perhaps matching TRBD1 (5 bases). This CDR3 has 13 amino acids. The V and J ends lost 5 bases and 2 bases respectively, with 9 bases between them. CDR1 and CDR2 from the germline V gene are SEHNR and FQNEAQ (reference sequence). The CDR3 spells CASSLQVNTEAFF. The CDR3 bases are TGTGCCAGCAGCCTACAGGTCAACACTGAAGCTTTCTTT.

This clone was detected only once. The V call is TRBV6-5, the J call TRBJ1-1; D might be TRBD1 (6 bases). CDR1 MNHEY and CDR2 SVGAGI come from the germline V gene. There are 16 residues in the CDR3. Trimming took off 2 bases at V and 3 bases at J, with 16 bases between the two ends. The CDR3 DNA is TGTGCCAGCAGTTACACCCCGGGGGGCGCGGACACTGAAGCTTTCTTT. Its protein product is CASSYTPGGADTEAFF.

This clone was found a few times. This chain uses TRBV12-2 with TRBJ1-6; TRBD1 reflects the table's D call only, with no check against the DNA. TRBV12-2 is reported as a pseudogene. The CDR3 sequence is 18 residues long. CDR3 DNA: TGTGCAAGTCGCTTAGGAGGGGGCTCCGACTACGGCAATTCACCCCTCCACTTT. It codes for CASRLGGGSDYGNSPLHF.

This chain uses TRBV6-6 with TRBJ2-3, with D uncertain. This CDR3 contains 11 residues. Germline CDR1 and CDR2: MNHNY and SVGAGI (reference sequence). V lost 4 bases to trimming and J lost 4 bases, with 3 bases between them. CDR3 region: CASSFSDTQYF. Written as DNA, the CDR3 is TGTGCCAGCAGTTTCTCAGATACGCAGTATTTT.

The J gene is TRBJ2-7, the V gene TRBV7-2; 11 positions agree with TRBD2. The CDR3 is made up of 17 amino acids. V shed 1 base, J shed 6 bases, and the junction held 11 bases outside the gene matches. CDR1 is SGHTA, CDR2 FQGNSA, per germline. CDR3 amino acids: CASSLVGGSGRALEQYF. CDR3 nucleotides: TGTGCCAGCAGCTTAGTTGGCGGTAGCGGGAGGGCCCTCGAGCAGTACTTC. The variable domain in full, with the rest retrieved from reference TRBV7-2 and TRBJ2-7, is GAGVSQSPSNKVTEKGKDVELRCDPISGHTALYWYRQSLGQGLEFLIYFQGNSAPDKSGLPSDRFSAERTGGSVSTLTIQRTQQEDSAVYLCASSLVGGSGRALEQYFGPGTRLTVT.

The gene calls are TRBV11-3 and TRBJ1-1; D is unclear. V was trimmed by 5 bases and J by 4 bases, leaving 17 bases between them. Per the germline V gene, CDR1 is SGHNT and CDR2 is YENEEA. This CDR3 comprises 15 residues. The CDR3 region is CASSPIGGGSTEAFF. The CDR3 DNA follows: TGTGCCAGCAGCCCGATTGGAGGTGGGAGCACTGAAGCTTTCTTT.

The J gene is TRBJ2-5, the V gene TRBV27; D perhaps matches TRBD2 (6 bases). The V gene lost 6 bases and the J gene lost 3 bases, with 11 bases spanning the gap. The CDR3 loop spans 13 amino acids. CDR1 MNHEY and CDR2 SMNVEV come from the germline V gene (reference sequence). CDR3 bases: TGTGCCAGCAGCGGGAGACGGAAAGAGACCCAGTACTTC. This codes for CASSGRRKETQYF.

With respect to this clone: This specimen includes other DNA sequences encoding the same CDR3. The rearrangement links TRBV12-3 or TRBV12-4 to TRBJ1-1, with D maybe TRBD1 (6 bases). Trimming cost V 3 bases and J 1 base, with 6 bases left between them. CDR3 length equals 13 residues. CDR3 DNA sequence: TGTGCCAGCAGTTTGGGACAGAACACTGAAGCTTTCTTT. Translated: CASSLGQNTEAFF.

This clone is classed as medium-sized. CDR3 protein: CASSSGQAKAFF. The CDR3 bases are TGTGCCAGCAGCTCCGGACAGGCCAAAGCTTTCTTT. The chain uses TRBV11-2 and TRBJ1-1, with 7 bases identical to TRBD1. The CDR3 loop spans 12 amino acids. Trimming took 4 bases from V and 9 from J; bases not matched to a gene: 5. The germline gives CDR1 SGHAT, CDR2 FQNNGV.

The V call is TRBV19, the J call TRBJ2-1; maybe TRBD2 (6 bases). There are 13 residues in the CDR3. Deletions cut 2 bases from V and 15 bases from J, with 17 bases between. Germline V gene data show CDR1 as LNHDA and CDR2 as SQIVND (reference sequence). CDR3 amino acids: CASSIISGEGRFF. DNA for the CDR3: TGTGCCAGTAGTATAATCTCGGGAGAGGGAAGGTTCTTC.

V and J are TRBV4-1 and TRBJ1-1; the match to TRBD1 covers 8 bases. Germline V gene lookup returns CDR1 MGHRA and CDR2 YSYEKL. V lost 4 bases, J lost 0 bases, and 10 bases stayed unmatched. There are 17 residues in the CDR3. CDR3: CASSLPGQGKLNTEAFF. The CDR3 nucleotides are TGCGCCAGCAGCCTCCCCGGACAGGGAAAACTGAACACTGAAGCTTTCTTT.

This clone was seen only a few times. The chain has TRBV12-5 and TRBJ2-1; 8 bases match TRBD2. Germline V gene sequence: CDR1 LGHNT, CDR2 FRNRAP. The ends lost 6 bases at V and 8 bases at J; junction bases unmatched: 9. The CDR3 is made up of 14 amino acids. The DNA of the CDR3 is TGTGCTAGTGGGGCGAGCGGGGGTACCCATGAGCAGTTCTTC. It is translated as CASGASGGTHEQFF.

This clone was picked up a small number of times. This sequence joins TRBV11-3 and TRBJ2-2; D may be TRBD1 (7 bases). Deletions cut 4 bases from V and 13 bases from J, with 28 bases between. The CDR3 has 17 residues. Germline V gene sequence: CDR1 SGHNT, CDR2 YENEEA. CDR3 loop: CASSSPMIDRAGKGLFF. The CDR3 coding sequence is TGTGCCAGCAGCTCCCCGATGATTGACAGGGCGGGGAAGGGGCTGTTTTTT.

V gene TRBV12-3 or TRBV12-4 combines with J gene TRBJ1-1; D not resolved. V lost 11 bases and J 1 base, leaving 14 bases between the germline ends. The CDR3 runs 13 residues. CDR3 protein: CAVTVEGNTEAFF. As DNA, the CDR3 is TGTGCCGTCACGGTGGAGGGGAACACTGAAGCTTTCTTT.

The chain is built from TRBV5-6 and TRBJ1-2, with unresolved D. The CDR3 is 12 amino acids. Germline V gene sequence: CDR1 SGHDT, CDR2 YYEEEE. Trimming took 3 bases from V and 4 from J, leaving 7 bases between them. The CDR3 protein is CASSSSLYGYTF. The CDR3 region has the DNA TGTGCCAGCAGCTCGAGCCTCTATGGCTACACCTTC.

The chain joins TRBV29-1 to TRBJ2-1, with 7 bases lining up with TRBD1. Germline V gene lookup returns CDR1 SQVTM and CDR2 ANQGSEA. The V and J ends lost 8 bases and 9 bases, in that order; junction bases with no gene match: 10. CDR3 size: 12 residues. CDR3 in DNA: TGCAGCCTCTGGGACAGTTCGATTGAGCAGTTCTTC. The encoded protein is CSLWDSSIEQFF.